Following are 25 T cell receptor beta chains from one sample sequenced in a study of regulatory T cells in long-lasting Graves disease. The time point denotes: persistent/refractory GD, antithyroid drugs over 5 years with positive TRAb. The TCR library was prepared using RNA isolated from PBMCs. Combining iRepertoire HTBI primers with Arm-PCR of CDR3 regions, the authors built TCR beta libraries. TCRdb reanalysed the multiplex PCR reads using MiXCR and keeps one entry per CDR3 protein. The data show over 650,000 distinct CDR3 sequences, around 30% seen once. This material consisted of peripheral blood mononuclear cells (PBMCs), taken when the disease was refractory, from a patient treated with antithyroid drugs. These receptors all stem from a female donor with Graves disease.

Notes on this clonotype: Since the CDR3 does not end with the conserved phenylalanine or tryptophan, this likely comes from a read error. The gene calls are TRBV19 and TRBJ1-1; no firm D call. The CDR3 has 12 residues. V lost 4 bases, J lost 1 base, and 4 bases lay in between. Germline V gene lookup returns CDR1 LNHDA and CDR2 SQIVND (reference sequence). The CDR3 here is CASSRGNTEAFL. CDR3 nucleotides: TGTGCCAGTAGTAGGGGGAACACTGAAGCTTTCCTT.

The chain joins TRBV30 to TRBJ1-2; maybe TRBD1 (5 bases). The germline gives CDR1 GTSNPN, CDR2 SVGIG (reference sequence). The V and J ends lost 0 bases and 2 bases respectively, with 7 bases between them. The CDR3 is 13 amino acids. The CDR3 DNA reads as TGTGCCTGGAGTGTAGGGGACAACTATGGCTACACCTTC. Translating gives CAWSVGDNYGYTF.

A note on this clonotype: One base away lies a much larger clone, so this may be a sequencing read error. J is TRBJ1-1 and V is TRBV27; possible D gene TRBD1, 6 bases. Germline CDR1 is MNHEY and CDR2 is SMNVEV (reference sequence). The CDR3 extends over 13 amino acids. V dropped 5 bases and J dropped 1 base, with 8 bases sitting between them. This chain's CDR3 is CASSDRWNTEAFF. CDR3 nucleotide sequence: TGTGCCAGCAGTGACAGGTGGAACACTGAAGCTTTCTTT.

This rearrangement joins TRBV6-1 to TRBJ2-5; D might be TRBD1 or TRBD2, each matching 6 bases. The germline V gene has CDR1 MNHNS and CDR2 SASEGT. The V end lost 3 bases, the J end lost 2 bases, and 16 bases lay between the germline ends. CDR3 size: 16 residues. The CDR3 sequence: CASSDKRGGRQETQYF. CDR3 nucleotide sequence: TGTGCCAGCAGTGATAAAAGAGGGGGGCGACAAGAGACCCAGTACTTC.

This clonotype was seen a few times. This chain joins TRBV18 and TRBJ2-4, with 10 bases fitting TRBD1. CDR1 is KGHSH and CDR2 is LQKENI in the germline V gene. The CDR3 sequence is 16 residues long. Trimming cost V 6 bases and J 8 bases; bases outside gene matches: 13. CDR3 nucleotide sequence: TGTGCCAGCTCGAGGTCCTCCCCCGGGACAGGGGACATTCAGTACTTC. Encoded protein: CASSRSSPGTGDIQYF.

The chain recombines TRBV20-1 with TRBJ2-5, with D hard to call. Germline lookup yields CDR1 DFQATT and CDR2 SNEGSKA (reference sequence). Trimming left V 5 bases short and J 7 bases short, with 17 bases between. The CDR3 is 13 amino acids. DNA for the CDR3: TGCAGTGCTCCTCTAGGTACACTCGGGACCCAGTACTTC. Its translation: CSAPLGTLGTQYF.

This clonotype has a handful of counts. The CDR3 loop is CASSLRRDRVGYTF. The CDR3 DNA reads as TGCGCCAGCAGCTTGCGCCGGGACAGGGTCGGCTACACCTTC. The V call is TRBV5-1, the J call TRBJ1-2; 9 bases line up with TRBD1. This CDR3 has 14 amino acids. Trimming took 1 base from V and 8 from J; bases not matched to a gene: 6. The germline V gene has CDR1 SGHRS and CDR2 YFSETQ.

The DNA for the CDR3 is TGTGCCAGCAGCCAAGGGGGGGGGGGAAACACTGAAGCTTTCTTT. Encoded protein: CASSQGGGGNTEAFF. The chain has TRBV3-1 and TRBJ1-1; the D gene is possibly TRBD1 (5 bases). This CDR3 contains 15 residues. From germline, CDR1 is LGHDT and CDR2 YNNKEL (reference sequence). Trimming shortened V by 1 base and J by 2 bases, and 11 bases separated the two germline ends.

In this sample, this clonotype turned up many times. The CDR3 spells CAISRLGDQPQHF. In DNA, the CDR3 is TGTGCCATTTCGAGGTTGGGGGATCAGCCCCAGCATTTT. This rearrangement joins TRBV28 to TRBJ1-5; maybe TRBD1 (5 bases). Germline V lookup: CDR1 MDHEN, CDR2 SYDVKM. CDR3 length: 13 amino acids. Trimming shortened V by 10 bases and J by 5 bases, and 15 bases separated the two germline ends.

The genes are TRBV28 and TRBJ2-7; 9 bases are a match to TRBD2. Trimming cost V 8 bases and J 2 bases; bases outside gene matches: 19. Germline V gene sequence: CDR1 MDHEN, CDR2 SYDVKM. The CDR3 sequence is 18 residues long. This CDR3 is CASVPIAGAQLRTYEQYF. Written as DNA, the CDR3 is TGTGCCAGCGTTCCCATAGCGGGAGCCCAACTCCGAACCTACGAGCAGTACTTC.

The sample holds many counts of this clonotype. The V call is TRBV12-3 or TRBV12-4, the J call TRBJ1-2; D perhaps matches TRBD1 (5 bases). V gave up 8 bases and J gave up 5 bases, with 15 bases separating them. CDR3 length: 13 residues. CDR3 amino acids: CASEEGKGYGYTF. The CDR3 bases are TGTGCCAGCGAGGAGGGGAAGGGGTATGGCTACACCTTC.

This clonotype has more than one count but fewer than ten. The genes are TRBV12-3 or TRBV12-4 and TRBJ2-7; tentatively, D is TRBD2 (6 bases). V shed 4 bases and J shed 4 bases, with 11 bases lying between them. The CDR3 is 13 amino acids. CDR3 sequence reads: CASSSGGPYEQYF. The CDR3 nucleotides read TGTGCCAGCAGTTCTGGAGGGCCATACGAGCAGTACTTC.

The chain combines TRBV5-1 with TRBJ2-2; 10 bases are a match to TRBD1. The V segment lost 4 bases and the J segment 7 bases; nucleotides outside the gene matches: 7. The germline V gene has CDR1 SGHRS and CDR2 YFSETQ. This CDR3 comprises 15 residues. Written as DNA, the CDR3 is TGCGCCAGCAGCAATCGGACAGGGGGGCACGGGGAGCTGTTTTTT. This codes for CASSNRTGGHGELFF.

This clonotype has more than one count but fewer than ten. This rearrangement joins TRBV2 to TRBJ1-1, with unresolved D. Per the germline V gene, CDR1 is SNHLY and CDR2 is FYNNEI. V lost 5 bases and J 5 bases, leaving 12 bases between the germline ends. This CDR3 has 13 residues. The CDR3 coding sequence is TGTGCCAGCAGTATAAGGCGGGTGACTGAAGCTTTCTTT. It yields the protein CASSIRRVTEAFF. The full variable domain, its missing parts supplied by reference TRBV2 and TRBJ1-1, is EPEVTQTPSHQVTQMGQEVILRCVPISNHLYFYWYRQILGQKVEFLVSFYNNEISEKSEIFDDQFSVERPDGSNFTLKIRSTKLEDSAMYFCASSIRRVTEAFFGQGTRLTVV.

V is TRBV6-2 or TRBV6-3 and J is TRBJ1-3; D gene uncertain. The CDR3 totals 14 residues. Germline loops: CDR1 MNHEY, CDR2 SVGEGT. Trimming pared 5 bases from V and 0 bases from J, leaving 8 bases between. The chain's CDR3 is CASSGPLSGNTIYF. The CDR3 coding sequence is TGTGCCAGCAGTGGACCGCTCTCTGGAAACACCATATATTTT.

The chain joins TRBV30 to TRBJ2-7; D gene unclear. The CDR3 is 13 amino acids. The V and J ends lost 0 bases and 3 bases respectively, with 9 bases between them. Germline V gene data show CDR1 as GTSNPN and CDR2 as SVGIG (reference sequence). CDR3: CAWSVRVDYEQYF. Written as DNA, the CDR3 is TGTGCCTGGAGTGTAAGGGTAGACTACGAGCAGTACTTC.

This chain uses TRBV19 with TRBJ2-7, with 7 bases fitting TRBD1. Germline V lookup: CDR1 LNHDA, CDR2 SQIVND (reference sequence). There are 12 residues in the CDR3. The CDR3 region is CVTTDRTYEQYF. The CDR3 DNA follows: TGTGTCACCACGGACAGGACCTACGAGCAGTACTTC.

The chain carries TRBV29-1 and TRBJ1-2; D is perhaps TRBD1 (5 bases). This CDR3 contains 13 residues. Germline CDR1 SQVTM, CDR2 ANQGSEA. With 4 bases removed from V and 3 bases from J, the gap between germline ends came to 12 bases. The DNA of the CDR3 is TGCAGCGTTGTAGAGCAGGGCTACTATGGCTACACCTTC. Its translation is CSVVEQGYYGYTF.

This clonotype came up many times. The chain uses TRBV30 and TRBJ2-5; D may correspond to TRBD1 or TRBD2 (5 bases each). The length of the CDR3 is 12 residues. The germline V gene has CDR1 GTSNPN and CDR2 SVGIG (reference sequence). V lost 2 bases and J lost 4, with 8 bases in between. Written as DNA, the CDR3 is TGTGCCTGGAGTCCGGGGCGAGAGACCCAGTACTTC. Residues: CAWSPGRETQYF. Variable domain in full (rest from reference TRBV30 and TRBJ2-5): SQTIHQWPATLVQPVGSPLSLECTVEGTSNPNLYWYRQAAGRGLQLLFYSVGIGQISSEVPQNLSASRPQDRQFILSSKKLLLSDSGFYLCAWSPGRETQYFGPGTRLLVL.

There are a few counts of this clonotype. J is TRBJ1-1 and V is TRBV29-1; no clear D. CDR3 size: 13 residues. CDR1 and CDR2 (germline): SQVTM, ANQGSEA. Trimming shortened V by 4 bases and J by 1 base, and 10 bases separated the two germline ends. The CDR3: CSVALGGNTEAFF. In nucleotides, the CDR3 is TGCAGCGTTGCATTGGGCGGGAACACTGAAGCTTTCTTT.

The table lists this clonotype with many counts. The DNA of the CDR3 is TGTGCCAGCAGTGATAGAAAAGCGGGAGCGAACAAAAACATTCAGTACTTC. Protein: CASSDRKAGANKNIQYF. The chain is built from TRBV2 and TRBJ2-4, with 8 bases identical to TRBD2. The junction had 10 bases not matched to a gene; V was cut back by 3 bases and J by 3 bases. This CDR3 has 17 amino acids. Per germline, CDR1 SNHLY and CDR2 FYNNEI. The full variable domain, completed using reference TRBV2 and TRBJ2-4, is EPEVTQTPSHQVTQMGQEVILRCVPISNHLYFYWYRQILGQKVEFLVSFYNNEISEKSEIFDDQFSVERPDGSNFTLKIRSTKLEDSAMYFCASSDRKAGANKNIQYFGAGTRLSVL.

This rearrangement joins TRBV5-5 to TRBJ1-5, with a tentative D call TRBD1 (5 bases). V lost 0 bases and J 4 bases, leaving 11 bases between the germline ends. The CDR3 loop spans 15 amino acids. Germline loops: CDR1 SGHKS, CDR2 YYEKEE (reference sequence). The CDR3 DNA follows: TGTGCCAGCAGCTTGGAGTGGGGCGGTAATCAGCCCCAGCATTTT. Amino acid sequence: CASSLEWGGNQPQHF.

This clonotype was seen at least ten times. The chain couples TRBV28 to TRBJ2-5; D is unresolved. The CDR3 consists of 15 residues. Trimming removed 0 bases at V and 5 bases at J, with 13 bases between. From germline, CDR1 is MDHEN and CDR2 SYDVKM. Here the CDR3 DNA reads TGTGCCAGCAGTTTATGGCCAACCCAAGACGAGACCCAGTACTTC. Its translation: CASSLWPTQDETQYF.

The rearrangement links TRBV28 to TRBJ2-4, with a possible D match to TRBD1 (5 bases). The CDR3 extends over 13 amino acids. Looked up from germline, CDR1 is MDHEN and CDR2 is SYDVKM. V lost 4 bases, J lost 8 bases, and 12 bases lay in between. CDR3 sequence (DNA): TGTGCCAGCAGTTCTCAGGGATTGGACATTCAGTACTTC. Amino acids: CASSSQGLDIQYF.

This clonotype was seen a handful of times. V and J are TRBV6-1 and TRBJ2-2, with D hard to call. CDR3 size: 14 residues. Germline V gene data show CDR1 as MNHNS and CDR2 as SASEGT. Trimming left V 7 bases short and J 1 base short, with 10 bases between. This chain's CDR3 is CASNVGGNTGELFF. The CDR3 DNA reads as TGTGCCAGCAACGTGGGCGGGAACACCGGGGAGCTGTTTTTT.